What follows are 27 T cell receptor beta chains derived from one specimen sequenced in a study of human CD4 T cells and Enterobacteriaceae. The memory gate held CD4+ cells that were not CD45RA+CCR7+CD95- naive cells, over 95% pure. Repertoires were generated with immunoSEQ multiplex PCR, while TCRdb's copy carries only in-frame clones and drops some. The table lists 25,000 to 30,000 clones, approximately 80% of them singletons. Material: memory CD4+ T cells from blood. The receptors derive from a human donor in good health.

The chain carries TRBV7-3 and TRBJ1-1; D possibly corresponds to TRBD1 (5 bases). Trimming took off 2 bases at V and 1 base at J, with 5 bases between the two ends. This CDR3 contains 13 residues. The germline gives CDR1 SGHTA, CDR2 FQGTGA. The CDR3 spells CASSLGTNTEAFF. For the CDR3, the DNA is TGTGCCAGCAGCTTAGGGACGAACACTGAAGCTTTCTTT.

This sequence joins TRBV11-3 and TRBJ2-5; unclear D gene. The CDR3 is 13 residues long. V gave up 5 bases and J gave up 1 base, with 8 bases separating them. Germline CDR1 reads SGHNT; CDR2 reads YENEEA. The CDR3 coding sequence is TGTGCCAGCAGCCGCAGCAGCCAAGAGACCCAGTACTTC. Translated: CASSRSSQETQYF.

The chain employs TRBV9 and TRBJ1-3, with TRBD1 matching 7 bases. The CDR3 spans 16 residues. Germline V lookup: CDR1 SGDLS, CDR2 YYNGEE. After removal of 6 bases from V and 4 bases from J, the junction contained 13 bases not matched to a gene. For the CDR3, the DNA is TGTGCCAGCAATTCACAGGGGAGAACTTTGGGAAACACCATATATTTT. Translated, it gives CASNSQGRTLGNTIYF.

This clone was recorded once. The chain recombines TRBV28 with TRBJ2-5; D is ambiguous. This CDR3 spans 14 amino acids. Trimming took off 5 bases at V and 2 bases at J, with 12 bases between the two ends. Per germline, CDR1 MDHEN and CDR2 SYDVKM. This CDR3 is CASSRARSQETQYF. In DNA form, the CDR3 reads TGTGCCAGCAGTCGGGCTAGAAGTCAAGAGACCCAGTACTTC.

The gene calls are TRBV7-2 and TRBJ2-1, with 14 bases lining up with TRBD2. CDR1 is SGHTA and CDR2 is FQGNSA in the germline V gene. This CDR3 spans 16 amino acids. V shed 5 bases, J shed 5 bases, and the junction held 5 bases outside the gene matches. The CDR3 protein is CASSIGLAGGDNEQFF. The CDR3 nucleotides read TGTGCCAGCAGCATAGGACTAGCGGGAGGTGACAATGAGCAGTTCTTC.

V usage is TRBV5-5 and J usage is TRBJ2-5; D is unresolved. Between the trimmed V and J ends, which lost 0 bases and 4 bases, there was a span of 4 bases. Germline loops: CDR1 SGHKS, CDR2 YYEKEE (reference sequence). The CDR3 has 12 amino acids. The CDR3 DNA is TGTGCCAGCAGCTTGGTGGGAGAGACCCAGTACTTC. Translating it yields CASSLVGETQYF.

The chain combines TRBV27 with TRBJ1-2, with TRBD1 matching 7 bases. This CDR3 contains 14 residues. Trimming took 4 bases from V and 4 from J; bases not matched to a gene: 6. Germline assignment: CDR1 MNHEY and CDR2 SMNVEV (reference sequence). The CDR3 DNA is TGTGCCAGCAGTTCCTTGACAGGGTTCTATGGCTACACCTTC. Its translation: CASSSLTGFYGYTF.

The chain has TRBV7-6 and TRBJ1-4, with TRBD1 matching 9 bases. The V gene's germline CDR1 is SGHVS and CDR2 FNYEAQ. J lost 7 bases, V lost 6 bases, and 9 bases had no gene match. The CDR3 consists of 15 residues. The CDR3 sequence is CASRLTGGLVEKLFF. The DNA of the CDR3 is TGTGCCAGCAGGTTAACAGGGGGCTTGGTTGAAAAACTGTTTTTT.

The rearrangement joins TRBV5-4 to TRBJ2-4; D not certain. The CDR3 loop spans 14 amino acids. Germline V gives CDR1 SGHNT, CDR2 YYREEE (reference sequence). The germline V and J ends were trimmed by 4 bases and 0 bases, with 8 bases remaining between them. The CDR3 DNA sequence: TGTGCCAGCAGCACCGACCTAGCCAAAAACATTCAGTACTTC. It yields the protein CASSTDLAKNIQYF.

V and J are TRBV5-1 and TRBJ2-7, with 9 bases matching TRBD2. CDR3 length equals 14 residues. J was trimmed by 6 bases and V by 3 bases; bases with no gene match: 7. Germline CDR1 and CDR2: SGHRS and YFSETQ. The CDR3 coding sequence is TGCGCCAGCAGCTACGGGACTAGCAGCCTCGAGCAGTACTTC. Protein sequence: CASSYGTSSLEQYF.

The chain joins TRBV7-2 to TRBJ2-4; D not resolved. The CDR3 runs to 13 residues. Per the germline V gene, CDR1 is SGHTA and CDR2 is FQGNSA. Trimming pared 5 bases from V and 6 bases from J, leaving 11 bases between. The CDR3 DNA is TGTGCCAGCAGCCCGTTAATGGGAAACATTCAGTACTTC. This gives the protein CASSPLMGNIQYF.

This CDR3 is CASSPGTGRRVYGYTF. The DNA of the CDR3 is TGTGCCAGTTCCCCGGGGACAGGCCGGCGGGTCTATGGCTACACCTTC. The chain combines TRBV19 with TRBJ1-2, with 8 bases matching TRBD1. V lost 8 bases to trimming and J lost 4 bases; unmatched junction nucleotides: 15. CDR1 and CDR2 (germline): LNHDA, SQIVND (reference sequence). The CDR3 runs 16 residues.

The chain carries TRBV6-1 and TRBJ1-6, with 7 bases identical to TRBD1. The CDR3 spans 14 residues. The germline gives CDR1 MNHNS, CDR2 SASEGT. V lost 5 bases to trimming and J lost 10 bases; unmatched junction nucleotides: 8. CDR3 sequence: CASSRRQGGSPLHF. The DNA of the CDR3 is TGTGCCAGCAGTAGAAGACAGGGTGGCTCACCCCTCCACTTT.

J is TRBJ1-2 and V is TRBV7-8, with D unclear. The CDR3 spans 13 residues. Trimming left V 5 bases short and J 8 bases short, with 15 bases between. Germline V gives CDR1 SGHVS, CDR2 FQNEAQ. CDR3 nucleotides: TGTGCCAGCAGCGAGATGATGGAGGGCGGCTACACCTTC. It is translated as CASSEMMEGGYTF.

The chain recombines TRBV5-1 with TRBJ2-5, with TRBD2 matching over 13 bases. This CDR3 is built from 18 residues. Germline CDR1 is SGHRS and CDR2 is YFSETQ. Germline trimming cut 3 bases from V and 2 bases from J; bases unmatched to any gene: 10. CDR3 in DNA: TGCGCCAGCAGCTCCCCCGGGACTAGCGGGGTCCGACAAGAGACCCAGTACTTC. Its translation is CASSSPGTSGVRQETQYF.

This clone came up a few times. This rearrangement joins TRBV15 to TRBJ1-2, with 10 nucleotides matching TRBD1. CDR1 LNHNV and CDR2 YYDKDF come from the germline V gene (reference sequence). The CDR3 runs 17 residues. V was pared by 0 bases and J by 7 bases, with 11 bases of the junction left unmatched. CDR3 sequence: CATSREGQGTSQGGYTF. The CDR3, as DNA: TGTGCCACCAGCAGAGAGGGACAGGGGACTTCGCAGGGTGGCTACACCTTC.

The chain employs TRBV11-2 and TRBJ1-1, with a possible D match to TRBD1 (6 bases). V gave up 5 bases and J gave up 0 bases, with 19 bases separating them. The CDR3 is 17 amino acids. Germline CDR1 reads SGHAT; CDR2 reads FQNNGV. CDR3 loop: CASSDAGGAPMNTEAFF. The CDR3 DNA reads TGTGCCAGCAGCGACGCGGGGGGGGCCCCAATGAACACTGAAGCTTTCTTT. Using reference TRBV11-2 and TRBJ1-1 for the parts outside the CDR3, the full variable domain is EAGVAQSPRYKIIEKRQSVAFWCNPISGHATLYWYQQILGQGPKLLIQFQNNGVVDDSQLPKDRFSAERLKGVDSTLKIQPAKLEDSAVYLCASSDAGGAPMNTEAFFGQGTRLTVV.

The chain has TRBV23-1 and TRBJ2-3, with TRBD1 matching over 10 bases. TRBV23-1 is an ORF, with its function uncertain. This CDR3 contains 17 residues. V was clipped by 3 bases and J by 2 bases; unmatched bases: 8. The CDR3 DNA reads as TGCGCCAGCAGTCACACCCGGGACAGGGGAGTCACAGATACGCAGTATTTT. Protein product: CASSHTRDRGVTDTQYF.

The genes are TRBV18 and TRBJ1-5; D not resolved. V lost 7 bases and J 4 bases, leaving 11 bases between the germline ends. The CDR3 spans 13 residues. Germline CDR1 and CDR2: KGHSH and LQKENI. The CDR3 bases are TGTGCCAGCTGCGGACGGGAAAATCAGCCCCAGCATTTT. Its translation: CASCGRENQPQHF.

V gene TRBV5-6 combines with J gene TRBJ2-2; no firm D call. Germline loops: CDR1 SGHDT, CDR2 YYEEEE. This CDR3 has 14 amino acids. With 1 base removed from V and 5 bases from J, the gap between germline ends came to 9 bases. The CDR3 nucleotides are TGTGCCAGCAGCTTGACAAGGAATACCGGGGAGCTGTTTTTT. Its protein is CASSLTRNTGELFF.

The chain uses TRBV28 and TRBJ1-5; 8 bases fit TRBD1. The CDR3 spans 15 residues. The ends lost 3 bases at V and 3 bases at J; junction bases unmatched: 4. CDR1 and CDR2 (germline): MDHEN, SYDVKM. CDR3 region: CASSLAGGPNQPQHF. CDR3 nucleotide sequence: TGTGCCAGCAGTTTGGCAGGGGGCCCCAATCAGCCCCAGCATTTT.

The J gene is TRBJ2-7, the V gene TRBV28; 9 bases are a match to TRBD2. CDR1 is MDHEN and CDR2 is SYDVKM in the germline V gene. The CDR3 contains 15 residues. With 2 bases clipped from V and 0 bases from J, the junction kept 2 bases outside the gene matches. The CDR3 loop is CASSLAGGDSYEQYF. The CDR3 bases are TGTGCCAGCAGTTTAGCGGGAGGGGACTCCTACGAGCAGTACTTC.

This clone was seen a few times. The chain links TRBV6-6 to TRBJ1-5; D is possibly TRBD1 (5 bases). Germline V CDR1 and CDR2: MNHNY, SVGAGI (reference sequence). V lost 5 bases to trimming and J lost 6 bases, with 17 bases between them. This CDR3 region has 15 residues. CDR3 in DNA: TGTGCCAGCAGTAACGGGGGATTGGGGAGTCAGCCCCAGCATTTT. Its protein product is CASSNGGLGSQPQHF.

The gene calls are TRBV10-2 and TRBJ1-2, with 10 bases matching TRBD1. Per germline, CDR1 WSHSY and CDR2 SAAADI. The trim removed 7 bases at V and 5 bases at J, leaving 7 bases unmatched. CDR3 length equals 14 residues. CDR3 nucleotides: TGCGCCAGCACACTACCGGGACAGGGGTATGGCTACACCTTC. This encodes CASTLPGQGYGYTF.

The V gene is TRBV30, the J gene TRBJ2-2, with a tentative D call TRBD2 (5 bases). V gave up 0 bases and J gave up 9 bases, with 11 bases separating them. The CDR3 covers 13 residues. Germline loops: CDR1 GTSNPN, CDR2 SVGIG (reference sequence). CDR3 in amino acids: CAWSVLGARELFF. The CDR3 DNA is TGTGCCTGGAGTGTACTAGGAGCGAGGGAGCTGTTTTTT.

The rearrangement joins TRBV6-5 to TRBJ2-7, with 8 bases aligning to TRBD2. The CDR3 runs 14 residues. The germline V gene has CDR1 MNHEY and CDR2 SVGAGI. The trim removed 11 bases at V and 0 bases at J, leaving 9 bases unmatched. CDR3 in DNA: TGTGCCGGGTCACATAGCGGGATCTCCTACGAGCAGTACTTC. It yields the protein CAGSHSGISYEQYF.

J is TRBJ1-5 and V is TRBV4-1, with D unresolved. The length of the CDR3 is 15 residues. Trimming took off 3 bases at V and 6 bases at J, with 15 bases between the two ends. Germline V gene lookup returns CDR1 MGHRA and CDR2 YSYEKL. CDR3 protein: CASSQAEREPQPQHF. CDR3 sequence (DNA): TGCGCCAGCAGCCAGGCTGAGAGGGAACCTCAGCCCCAGCATTTT.